One sample yielded the 7 T cell receptor beta chains listed below, sequenced in a study of T cells in Graves' hyperthyroidism and ophthalmopathy. TCR beta CDR3 regions were amplified from RNA transcripts. RT-PCR in the first round (using the HTBI primer set) targeted the TCR CDR3. TCRdb re-analysed the multiplex PCR reads in MiXCR, keeping a single row per CDR3 protein. In the table there are around 600,000 distinct CDR3 sequences, approximately 14% of which are singletons. The specimen was blood. The receptor set was obtained from a woman aged 45-60 years with Graves' ophthalmopathy.

This clonotype was detected many times. This chain uses TRBV2 with TRBJ2-3; D might be TRBD1 (5 bases). Trimming left V 6 bases short and J 2 bases short, with 12 bases between. The germline V gene encodes CDR1 SNHLY and CDR2 FYNNEI. CDR3 length equals 14 residues. In DNA, the CDR3 is TGTGCCAGCAGGGCTAGGGGTCTCACAGATACGCAGTATTTT. Translated, it gives CASRARGLTDTQYF.

This clonotype was detected a few times. This chain uses TRBV24-1 with TRBJ2-1; 13 nucleotides line up with TRBD2. J was trimmed by 5 bases and V by 8 bases; bases with no gene match: 2. The CDR3 loop spans 14 amino acids. The germline V gene has CDR1 KGHDR and CDR2 SFDVKD. CDR3 nucleotide sequence: TGTGCCACCAAAGGGACTAGCGGGAACAATGAGCAGTTCTTC. Protein product: CATKGTSGNNEQFF.

This clonotype showed up just a few times. The chain couples TRBV28 to TRBJ1-2; no firm D call. The CDR3 is 14 amino acids. Germline CDR1 and CDR2: MDHEN and SYDVKM. Deletions cut 5 bases from V and 8 bases from J, with 18 bases between. The CDR3 loop reads CASSLLRSGGGYTF. CDR3 DNA: TGTGCCAGCAGTCTCCTCAGATCGGGCGGGGGCTACACCTTC.

This clonotype was recorded a few times. The V gene is TRBV20-1, the J gene TRBJ1-4, with D possibly matching TRBD1 (5 bases). V was clipped by 1 base and J by 6 bases, with 15 bases between them. Germline lookup yields CDR1 DFQATT and CDR2 SNEGSKA (reference sequence). The CDR3 is made up of 15 amino acids. The DNA of the CDR3 is TGCAGTGCTAGAGCCAGTGGGGGAGGGGATGAAAAACTGTTTTTT. Its translation: CSARASGGGDEKLFF.

This chain uses TRBV29-1 with TRBJ2-7; TRBD1 aligns across 12 bases. Germline V gives CDR1 SQVTM, CDR2 ANQGSEA. The length of the CDR3 is 15 residues. V shed 1 base and J 5 bases; nucleotides not matched to a gene: 6. The CDR3 protein is CSVEAGTGGADEQYF. CDR3 DNA sequence: TGCAGCGTTGAAGCCGGGACAGGGGGCGCGGACGAGCAGTACTTC.

Many counts were recorded for this clonotype. V and J are TRBV5-1 and TRBJ2-7, with D unresolved. The ends were cut back, 0 bases at V and 1 base at J, with 8 bases in the middle. This CDR3 has 14 residues. CDR1 is SGHRS and CDR2 is YFSETQ in the germline V gene. CDR3 region: CASSLGPGSYEQYF. The DNA of the CDR3 is TGCGCCAGCAGCTTGGGGCCAGGTTCCTACGAGCAGTACTTC.

With regard to this clonotype: One base away lies a much larger clone, so this may be a sequencing read error. The CDR3 bases are TGCGCCAGCAGCTCCTACAGGGGAGGCACAGGTACGCAGTATTTT. The encoded protein is CASSSYRGGTGTQYF. The chain recombines TRBV5-1 with TRBJ2-3; D is perhaps TRBD1 (7 bases). In germline, CDR1 is SGHRS, CDR2 YFSETQ. The CDR3 sequence is 15 residues long.